This TCR beta chain was sequenced for a study of T-cell memory formation after mild COVID-19. Study-wide findings and caveats: CD4+ contracting clones were mainly CM and EM; CD8+ ones, EMRA. SARS-CoV-2 specificity was not confirmed for second-wave clones peaking on day 37.

This clonotype appeared a few times. The target antigen is unknown. In TCRdb, the 5' RACE reads were re-called with MiXCR into one record per CDR3 protein. The top ten clones hold about 4% of a sample with under 300,000 distinct CDR3 sequences, approximately 16% of them seen once. Sequencing was performed on PBMCs or a T cell subset sorted from them (not recorded which). The source is a man in his late teens or twenties who had mild COVID-19 (a few samples of this study predate the infection). Cell type and time point are not known.

This CDR3 reads CASSELGQSDSPLHF. In nucleotides, the CDR3 is TGTGCCAGCAGTGAACTTGGACAGAGTGATTCACCCCTCCACTTT. V is TRBV6-1 and J is TRBJ1-6; D may be TRBD1 (6 bases). The CDR3 extends over 15 amino acids. CDR1 is MNHNS, CDR2 SASEGT, per germline. V shed 2 bases and J shed 8 bases, with 13 bases lying between them.